These T cell receptor beta chains were read from a single sample in a study of TIL therapy for anti-PD-1-resistant metastatic lung cancer. Sequenced by immunoSEQ multiplex PCR; TCRdb stores in-frame clones only, minus some. The sample has 50,000 to 60,000 clones, around 64% seen once; the top ten hold 5.6%. The sample was tumor tissue, taken at baseline. The source of these receptors is a person between 30 and 79 years old with non-small cell lung cancer. Both conserved end residues are part of each CDR3. A D gene is named only where the DNA matches it firmly. The size field is filled for only some rows; it gives once, few, many or a size class.

>.|TRBJ2-5|.|TRBV5-6
TGTGCCAGCAGCTTGATCGGCCGGGGCCAAGAGACCCAGTACTTC
CASSLIGRGQETQYF
>TRBD1|TRBJ1-2|.|TRBV5-5
TGTGCCAGCAGCTTGATCGGACAGGGGTATGGCTACACCTTC
CASSLIGQGYGYTF
>.|TRBJ2-7|.|TRBV28
TGTGCCAGCAGTTTAAATTTTGGGCAGGTTCCTTTCTTC
CASSLNFGQVPFF
>.|TRBJ2-6|few|TRBV9
TGTGCCAGCAGCCCCGAACGCGGCGGGATCTCTGGGGCCAACGTCCTGACTTTC
CASSPERGGISGANVLTF
>TRBD1|TRBJ2-7|.|TRBV2
TGTGCCAGCAGTGCGTTTTCGGGACAGATATACGAGCAGTACTTC
CASSAFSGQIYEQYF
>.|TRBJ1-2|.|TRBV6-5
TGTGCCAGCAGTTACTCGGACCGGTTCGGAGGCTACACCTTC
CASSYSDRFGGYTF
>.|TRBJ2-7|.|TRBV9
TGTGCCAGCAGCCAAGAAAGCTACGAGCAGTACTTC
CASSQESYEQYF
>.|TRBJ2-7|.|TRBV7-2
TGTGCCAGCAGCCCGGGAGTTACAGGGACTTTCTCCTACGAGCAGTACTTC
CASSPGVTGTFSYEQYF
>.|TRBJ1-5|.|TRBV10-2
TGCGCCAGCAGTGAGCCCCTCCCGTCCGACGGGCGTAATAGCAATCAGCCCCAGCATTTT
CASSEPLPSDGRNSNQPQHF
>.|TRBJ1-2|once|TRBV28
TGTGCCAGCGGGGGCAGGGCTAACTATGGCTACACCTTC
CASGGRANYGYTF
>TRBD2|TRBJ2-1|.|TRBV7-2
TGTGCCAGCAGCTCTAGCGGGAGGGAGCAGTTCTTC
CASSSSGREQFF
>TRBD1|TRBJ1-2|few|TRBV6-1
TGTGCCAGCAGCTACAGGGGAGGCTATGGCTACACCTTC
CASSYRGGYGYTF
>TRBD1|TRBJ1-5|few|TRBV27
TGTGCCAGCAGTTTGCGGGGACAGATTAGCAATCAGCCCCAGCATTTT
CASSLRGQISNQPQHF
>.|TRBJ1-6|.|TRBV6-1
TGTGCCGGGGCCAGCGAAAGGAATTATAATTCACCCCTCCACTTT
CAGASERNYNSPLHF
>.|TRBJ2-7|few|TRBV18
TGTGCCAGCTCCTCAAAACAGGGGAGGTACGAGCAGTACTTC
CASSSKQGRYEQYF
>.|TRBJ1-2|.|TRBV6-6
TGTGCCAGCAGCCCCTTGGGGGACTATGGCTACACCTTC
CASSPLGDYGYTF
>.|TRBJ1-5|.|TRBV7-2
TGTGCCAGCACCGTAGTGAGGGGTCAGCCCCAGCATTTT
CASTVVRGQPQHF
>.|TRBJ2-4|.|TRBV7-3
TGTGCCAGCAGCTTACGGGGGAGTAACATTCAGTACTTC
CASSLRGSNIQYF
>.|TRBJ2-1|.|TRBV18
TGTGCCAGCTCACCTTTGGCGGGGAGCTACAATGAGCAGTTCTTC
CASSPLAGSYNEQFF
>.|TRBJ2-7|.|TRBV28
TGTGCCAGCATGGTCCTAGCCGGATATGTCGAGCAGTACTTC
CASMVLAGYVEQYF
>.|TRBJ2-2|.|TRBV4-1
TGCGCCAGCAGCCAAGTTGAGTGGGAGAACACCGGGGAGCTGTTTTTT
CASSQVEWENTGELFF
>.|TRBJ1-3|.|TRBV19
TGTGCCAGTAGTATCAACACCCGCTCTGGAAACACCATATATTTT
CASSINTRSGNTIYF
>TRBD2|TRBJ2-5|.|TRBV28
TGTGCCAGCAGTGCGGGAGGAGTACAAGAGACCCAGTACTTC
CASSAGGVQETQYF
>.|TRBJ1-2|few|TRBV5-4
TGTGCCAGCAGCTTGGGTCAGGGAAGACCCTATGGCTACACCTTC
CASSLGQGRPYGYTF
>TRBD2|TRBJ2-2|few|TRBV2
TGTGCCAGCAAGGGACTAGCGGGGGTCACCGGGGAGCTGTTTTTT
CASKGLAGVTGELFF
>TRBD2|TRBJ2-3|once|TRBV5-1
TGCGCCAGCAGCTTAACCGGGACTAGCGGGGTCACAGATACGCAGTATTTT
CASSLTGTSGVTDTQYF
>.|TRBJ2-5|.|TRBV10-3
TGTGCCATCAGACGGGGGGCCGCGGGGGAGACCCAGTACTTC
CAIRRGAAGETQYF
>.|TRBJ2-5|.|TRBV7-9
TGTGCCAGCAGCGGGCCGGGACCACATGGGCTGCAAGAGACCCAGTACTTC
CASSGPGPHGLQETQYF
>TRBD2|TRBJ2-1|.|TRBV18
TGTGCCAGCTCACCTCGGACTAGCGGGAGTTCGGGCAATGAGCAGTTCTTC
CASSPRTSGSSGNEQFF
>.|TRBJ1-6|.|TRBV7-2
TGTGCCAGCAGCCGACCGACCGGCCAGACGCGATCACCCCTCCACTTT
CASSRPTGQTRSPLHF
>.|TRBJ1-1|few|TRBV5-1
TGCGCCAGCAGCTCCCTGGGGTCGACTGAAGCTTTCTTT
CASSSLGSTEAFF
>.|TRBJ1-4|.|TRBV6-5
TGTGCCAGCAGTTACGGGCAGGGGCGAGAAAAACTGTTTTTT
CASSYGQGREKLFF
>TRBD2|TRBJ2-3|.|TRBV5-6
TGTGCCAGCAGCCGAGGGGGAGCGGGGGACCACTGGAGCACAGATACGCAGTATTTT
CASSRGGAGDHWSTDTQYF
>.|TRBJ1-5|.|TRBV7-2
TGTGCCAGCAGCTTTTACACAGGAATTAGCAATCAGCCCCAGCATTTT
CASSFYTGISNQPQHF
>.|TRBJ1-5|.|TRBV10-3
TGTGCCATCCGGGGGGAGGGGGAGAATCAGCCCCAGCATTTT
CAIRGEGENQPQHF
>.|TRBJ1-5|.|TRBV28
TGTGCCAGCAGAAAAAGCAATCAGCCCCAGCATTTT
CASRKSNQPQHF
>TRBD1|TRBJ2-1|once|TRBV5-6
TGTGCCAGCAGCACCTTGGACGGACAGGGGTGGAATGAGCAGTTCTTC
CASSTLDGQGWNEQFF
>.|TRBJ2-7|.|TRBV5-6
TGTGCCAGCAGCTTGAATCCGAGAACCTACGAGCAGTACTTC
CASSLNPRTYEQYF
>TRBD2|TRBJ2-5|.|TRBV7-8
TGTGCCAGCAGTTTCTCCCTCCTAGCGGGTCTCCAAGAGACCCAGTACTTC
CASSFSLLAGLQETQYF
>TRBD1|TRBJ1-6|.|TRBV30
TGTGCCTGGAGTGTTGGGCAGGGGGCAGGGAATTCACCCCTCCACTTT
CAWSVGQGAGNSPLHF
>TRBD2|TRBJ2-3|.|TRBV27
TGTGCCAGCAGTTTTAGCGGGGGGGCTGAAGATACGCAGTATTTT
CASSFSGGAEDTQYF
>.|TRBJ1-6|.|TRBV7-9
TGTGCCAGCAGCTCGACCGGGACATGGGGGTCGGCCCTCCACTTT
CASSSTGTWGSALHF